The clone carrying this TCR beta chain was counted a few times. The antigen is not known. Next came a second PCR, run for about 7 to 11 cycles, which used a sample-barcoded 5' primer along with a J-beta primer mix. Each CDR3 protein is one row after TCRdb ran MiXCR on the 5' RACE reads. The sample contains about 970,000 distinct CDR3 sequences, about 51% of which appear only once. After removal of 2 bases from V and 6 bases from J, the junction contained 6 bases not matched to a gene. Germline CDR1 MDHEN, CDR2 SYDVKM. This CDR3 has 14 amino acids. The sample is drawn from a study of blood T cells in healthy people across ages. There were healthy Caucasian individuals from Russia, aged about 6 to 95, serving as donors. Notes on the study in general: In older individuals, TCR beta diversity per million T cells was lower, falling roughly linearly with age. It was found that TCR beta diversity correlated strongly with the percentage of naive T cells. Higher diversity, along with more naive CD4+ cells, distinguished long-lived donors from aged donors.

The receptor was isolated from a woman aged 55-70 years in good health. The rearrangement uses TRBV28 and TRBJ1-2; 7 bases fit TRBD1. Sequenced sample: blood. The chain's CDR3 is CASSLGGTGDGYTF. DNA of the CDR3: TGTGCCAGCAGTTTAGGGGGAACAGGGGATGGCTACACCTTC.